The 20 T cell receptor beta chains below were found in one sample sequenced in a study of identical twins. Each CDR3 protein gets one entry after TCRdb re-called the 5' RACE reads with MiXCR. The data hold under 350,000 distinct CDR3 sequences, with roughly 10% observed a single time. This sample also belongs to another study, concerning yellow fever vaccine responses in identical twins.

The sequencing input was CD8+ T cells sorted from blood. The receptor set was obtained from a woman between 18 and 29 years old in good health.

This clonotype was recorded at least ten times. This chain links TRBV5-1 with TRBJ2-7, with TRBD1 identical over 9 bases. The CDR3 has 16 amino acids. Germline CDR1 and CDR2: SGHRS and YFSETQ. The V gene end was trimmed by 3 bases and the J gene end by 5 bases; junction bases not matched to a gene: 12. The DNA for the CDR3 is TGCGCCAGCAGCTACTCAGGGACAGGGAGTCTCCACGAGCAGTACTTC. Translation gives CASSYSGTGSLHEQYF.

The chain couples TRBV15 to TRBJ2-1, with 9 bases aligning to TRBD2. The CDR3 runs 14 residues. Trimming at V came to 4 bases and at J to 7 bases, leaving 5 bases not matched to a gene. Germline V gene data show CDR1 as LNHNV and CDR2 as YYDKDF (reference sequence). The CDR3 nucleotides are TGTGCCACCAGCACCCCGGGACTAGCAAATGAGCAGTTCTTC. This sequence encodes CATSTPGLANEQFF. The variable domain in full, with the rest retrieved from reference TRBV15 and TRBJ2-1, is DAMVIQNPRYQVTQFGKPVTLSCSQTLNHNVMYWYQQKSSQAPKLLFHYYDKDFNNEADTPDNFQSRRPNTSFCFLDIRSPGLGDTAMYLCATSTPGLANEQFFGPGTRLTVL.

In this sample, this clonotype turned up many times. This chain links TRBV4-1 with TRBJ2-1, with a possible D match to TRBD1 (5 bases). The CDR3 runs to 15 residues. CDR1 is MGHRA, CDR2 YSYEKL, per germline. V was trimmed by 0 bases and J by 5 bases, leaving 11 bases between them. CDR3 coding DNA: TGCGCCAGCAGCCAAGATTGGGGCTACAACAATGAGCAGTTCTTC. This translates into CASSQDWGYNNEQFF.

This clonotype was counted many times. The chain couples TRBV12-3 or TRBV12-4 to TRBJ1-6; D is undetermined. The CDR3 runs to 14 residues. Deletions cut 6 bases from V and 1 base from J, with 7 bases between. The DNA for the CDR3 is TGTGCCAGCAGCCCGGGTTCCTATAATTCACCCCTCCACTTT. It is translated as CASSPGSYNSPLHF.

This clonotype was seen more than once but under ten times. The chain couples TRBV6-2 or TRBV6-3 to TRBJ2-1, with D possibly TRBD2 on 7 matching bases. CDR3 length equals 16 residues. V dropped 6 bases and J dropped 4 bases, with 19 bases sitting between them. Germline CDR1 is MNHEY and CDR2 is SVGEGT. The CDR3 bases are TGTGCCAGCAGCTATCCGCCGGGGGGCTCTTACAATGAGCAGTTCTTC. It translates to CASSYPPGGSYNEQFF.

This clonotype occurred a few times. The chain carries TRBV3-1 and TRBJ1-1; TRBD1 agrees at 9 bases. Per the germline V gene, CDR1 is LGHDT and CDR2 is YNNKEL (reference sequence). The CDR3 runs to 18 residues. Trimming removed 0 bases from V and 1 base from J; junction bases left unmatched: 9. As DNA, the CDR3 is TGTGCCAGCAGCCAAGATCCATTCGGGACAGGGACGAACACTGAAGCTTTCTTT. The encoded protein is CASSQDPFGTGTNTEAFF.

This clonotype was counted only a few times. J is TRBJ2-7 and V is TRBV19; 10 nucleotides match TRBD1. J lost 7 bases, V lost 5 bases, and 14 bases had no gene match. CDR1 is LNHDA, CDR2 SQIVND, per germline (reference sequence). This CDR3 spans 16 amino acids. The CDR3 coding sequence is TGTGCCAGTAGTTCAATGACAGGGGGCGCTTTTCGGGAGCAGTACTTC. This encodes CASSSMTGGAFREQYF.

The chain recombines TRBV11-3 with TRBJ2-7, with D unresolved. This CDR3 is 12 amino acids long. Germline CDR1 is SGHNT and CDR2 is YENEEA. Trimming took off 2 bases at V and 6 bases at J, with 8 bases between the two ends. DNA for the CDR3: TGTGCCAGCAGCTTACCAGGATCCGAGCAGTACTTC. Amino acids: CASSLPGSEQYF.

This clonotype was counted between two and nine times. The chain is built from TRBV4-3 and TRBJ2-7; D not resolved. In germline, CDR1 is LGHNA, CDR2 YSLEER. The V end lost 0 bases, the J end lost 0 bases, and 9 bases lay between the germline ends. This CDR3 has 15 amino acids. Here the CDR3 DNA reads TGCGCCAGCAGCCAAGATAAGGACGCCTCCTACGAGCAGTACTTC. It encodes CASSQDKDASYEQYF.

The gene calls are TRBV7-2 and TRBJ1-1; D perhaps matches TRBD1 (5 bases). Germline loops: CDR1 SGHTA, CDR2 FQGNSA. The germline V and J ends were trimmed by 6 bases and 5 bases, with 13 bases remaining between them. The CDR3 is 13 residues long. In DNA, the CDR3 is TGTGCCAGCAGGGAGGCAGGGTGGACTGAAGCTTTCTTT. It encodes CASREAGWTEAFF.

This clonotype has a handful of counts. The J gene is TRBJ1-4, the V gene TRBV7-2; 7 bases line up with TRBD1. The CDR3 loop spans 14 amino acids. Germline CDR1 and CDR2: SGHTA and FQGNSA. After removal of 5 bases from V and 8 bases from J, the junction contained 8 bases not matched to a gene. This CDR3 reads CASSRRGFEEKLFF. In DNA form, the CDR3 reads TGTGCCAGCAGCCGCAGGGGGTTCGAGGAAAAACTGTTTTTT.

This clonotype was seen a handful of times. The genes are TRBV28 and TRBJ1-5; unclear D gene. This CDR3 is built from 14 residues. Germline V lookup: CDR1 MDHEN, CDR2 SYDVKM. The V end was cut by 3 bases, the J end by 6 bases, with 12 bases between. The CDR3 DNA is TGTGCCAGCAGTTTTGGAGGGTTAGGTCAGCCCCAGCATTTT. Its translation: CASSFGGLGQPQHF.

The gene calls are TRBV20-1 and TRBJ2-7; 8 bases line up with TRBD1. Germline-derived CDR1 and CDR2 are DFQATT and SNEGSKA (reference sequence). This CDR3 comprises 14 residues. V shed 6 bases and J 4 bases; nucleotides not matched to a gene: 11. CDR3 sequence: CSAANRDRTYEQYF. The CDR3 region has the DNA TGCAGTGCCGCTAACCGGGACAGGACATACGAGCAGTACTTC.

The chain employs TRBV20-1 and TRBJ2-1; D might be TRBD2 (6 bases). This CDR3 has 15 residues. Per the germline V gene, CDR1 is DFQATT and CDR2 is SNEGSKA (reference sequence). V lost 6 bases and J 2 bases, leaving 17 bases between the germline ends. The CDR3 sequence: CSAFLGRVPYNEQFF. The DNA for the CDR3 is TGCAGTGCCTTCCTCGGGAGAGTCCCCTACAATGAGCAGTTCTTC.

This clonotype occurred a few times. CDR3: CASSPTTRVAGELFF. CDR3 sequence (DNA): TGTGCCAGCAGCCCCACCACCAGGGTGGCCGGGGAGCTGTTTTTT. V usage is TRBV7-8 and J usage is TRBJ2-2; D might be TRBD1 (5 bases). The V gene lost 5 bases and the J gene lost 6 bases, with 16 bases spanning the gap. CDR3 length: 15 residues. In germline, CDR1 is SGHVS, CDR2 FQNEAQ.

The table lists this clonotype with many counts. CDR3 loop: CASSKRQGPPETQYF. The CDR3 bases are TGTGCCAGCAGCAAACGACAGGGTCCACCAGAGACCCAGTACTTC. The gene calls are TRBV7-2 and TRBJ2-5, with 7 positions matching TRBD1. Per the germline V gene, CDR1 is SGHTA and CDR2 is FQGNSA. The V segment lost 5 bases and the J segment 4 bases; nucleotides outside the gene matches: 10. This CDR3 is 15 amino acids long.

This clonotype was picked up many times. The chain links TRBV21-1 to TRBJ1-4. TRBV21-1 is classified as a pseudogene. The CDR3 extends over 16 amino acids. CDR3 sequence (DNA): TGTGCCAGCAGCAACGAGGTTGTGGCAACTAATGAAAAACTGTTTTTT. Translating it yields CASSNEVVATNEKLFF.

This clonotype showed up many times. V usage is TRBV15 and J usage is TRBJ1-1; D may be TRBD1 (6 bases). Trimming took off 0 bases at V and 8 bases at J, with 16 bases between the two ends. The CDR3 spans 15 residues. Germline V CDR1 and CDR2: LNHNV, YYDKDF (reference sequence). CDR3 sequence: CATSRDQGGGAEAFF. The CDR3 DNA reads TGTGCCACCAGCAGAGATCAGGGAGGGGGAGCCGAAGCTTTCTTT. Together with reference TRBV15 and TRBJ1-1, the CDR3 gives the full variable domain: DAMVIQNPRYQVTQFGKPVTLSCSQTLNHNVMYWYQQKSSQAPKLLFHYYDKDFNNEADTPDNFQSRRPNTSFCFLDIRSPGLGDTAMYLCATSRDQGGGAEAFFGQGTRLTVV.

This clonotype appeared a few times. CDR3 amino acids: CASSLEGQGASTDTQYF. In DNA form, the CDR3 reads TGCGCCAGCAGCTTGGAGGGACAGGGGGCCTCCACAGATACGCAGTATTTT. The chain couples TRBV5-1 to TRBJ2-3; TRBD1 matches at 12 bases. CDR1 and CDR2 from the germline V gene are SGHRS and YFSETQ. The CDR3 contains 17 residues. Trimming removed 0 bases from V and 2 bases from J; junction bases left unmatched: 4.

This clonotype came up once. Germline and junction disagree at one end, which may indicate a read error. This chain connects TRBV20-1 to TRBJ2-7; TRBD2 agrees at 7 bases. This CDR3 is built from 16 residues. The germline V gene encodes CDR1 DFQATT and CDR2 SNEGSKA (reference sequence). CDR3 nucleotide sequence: TGCTGTGCTAGAGACACCGGGACTACCATGGACTACGAGCAGTACTTC. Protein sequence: CCARDTGTTMDYEQYF.